A selection of T cell receptor beta chains follows, all from one sample in a study of blood T cell repertoires in COVID-19. The protocol was immunoSEQ multiplex PCR, while the TCRdb copy is restricted to in-frame clones and leaves out a portion. The sample has almost 200,000 clones; around four fifths are singletons. The sample taken for sequencing was peripheral blood. The source of these receptors is a man aged 55 to 69 with COVID-19, enrolled during active disease. The CDR3 runs from the conserved cysteine through the conserved F or W. A D gene is named only where the DNA matches it firmly. The size field is filled for only some rows; it gives once, few, many or a size class.

j_call,d_call,clone_size,v_call,cdr3_aa,cdr3_nt
TRBJ1-5,TRBD1,-,TRBV24-1,CATSDGQGYQPQHF,TGTGCCACCAGTGACGGACAGGGGTATCAGCCCCAGCATTTT
TRBJ2-1,TRBD1,-,TRBV5-1,CASSAGTGYNEQFF,TGCGCCAGCAGCGCCGGGACAGGATACAATGAGCAGTTCTTC
TRBJ1-5,-,-,TRBV6-1,CASREGQGGPGNQPQHF,TGTGCCAGCAGGGAAGGCCAGGGCGGCCCGGGCAATCAGCCCCAGCATTTT
TRBJ2-1,-,-,TRBV9,CASSPPDRLGMSYNEQFF,TGTGCCAGCAGCCCTCCTGACAGACTCGGTATGTCCTACAATGAGCAGTTCTTC
TRBJ1-4,-,-,TRBV6-1,CASSDFYGKLFF,TGTGCCAGCAGTGATTTCTATGGAAAACTGTTTTTT
TRBJ1-2,-,once,TRBV2,CASSETAGNLYGYTF,TGTGCCAGCAGTGAAACCGCCGGGAACCTTTATGGCTACACCTTC
TRBJ2-7,TRBD2,-,TRBV6-5,CASSPLAGGSHEQYF,TGTGCCAGCAGCCCGTTAGCGGGAGGGTCCCACGAGCAGTACTTC
TRBJ2-7,-,-,TRBV29-1,CSVARSPYEQYF,TGCAGCGTTGCGCGTAGTCCCTACGAGCAGTACTTC
TRBJ2-2,TRBD2,-,TRBV5-1,CASSLNPSGRTGELFF,TGCGCCAGCAGCTTGAATCCTAGCGGGAGAACCGGGGAGCTGTTTTTT
TRBJ1-3,-,-,TRBV21-1,CASSTEPGSGNTIYF,TGTGCCAGCAGCACTGAGCCGGGCTCTGGAAACACCATATATTTT
TRBJ2-5,-,few,TRBV14,CASSQGGTIRETQYF,TGTGCCAGCAGCCAAGGGGGGACAATCAGGGAGACCCAGTACTTC
TRBJ1-1,-,once,TRBV19,CASSIVGAMNTEAFF,TGTGCCAGTAGTATAGTAGGGGCCATGAACACTGAAGCTTTCTTT
TRBJ1-2,-,-,TRBV2,CASTVAGANYGYTF,TGTGCCAGCACCGTGGCAGGGGCTAACTATGGCTACACCTTC
TRBJ1-2,-,-,TRBV7-9,CASSLRSSAYGYTF,TGTGCCAGCAGCTTACGGTCGTCCGCCTATGGCTACACCTTC
TRBJ1-1,-,-,TRBV3-1/TRBV3-2,CASSQESTMNTEAFF,TGTGCCAGCAGCCAAGAGTCCACAATGAACACTGAAGCTTTCTTT
TRBJ1-2,-,-,TRBV9,CASSTSTGFYGYTF,TGTGCCAGCAGCACCTCCACAGGGTTCTATGGCTACACCTTC
TRBJ2-3,TRBD1,-,TRBV5-1,CASSRDRVATDTQYF,TGCGCCAGCAGCCGGGACAGGGTTGCCACAGATACGCAGTATTTT
TRBJ1-5,TRBD1,once,TRBV23-1,CASSLTGGNNQPQHF,TGCGCCAGCAGTCTAACAGGGGGTAACAATCAGCCCCAGCATTTT
TRBJ1-2,TRBD1,-,TRBV5-1,CASSSGTGGNGYTF,TGCGCCAGCAGCTCCGGGACAGGGGGGAATGGCTACACCTTC
TRBJ1-5,TRBD1,-,TRBV2,CASIGTGGNQPQHF,TGTGCCAGCATCGGGACAGGGGGCAATCAGCCCCAGCATTTT
TRBJ2-6,-,-,TRBV6-5,CASSKGGSGANVLTF,TGTGCCAGCAGCAAAGGGGGCTCTGGGGCCAACGTCCTGACTTTC
TRBJ1-2,-,once,TRBV6-2/TRBV6-3,CASSAVGTLYGYTF,TGTGCCAGCAGTGCCGTGGGGACACTCTATGGCTACACCTTC
TRBJ2-1,-,-,TRBV9,CASSVSQQGYEQFF,TGTGCCAGCAGCGTAAGCCAACAGGGCTATGAGCAGTTCTTC
TRBJ1-2,TRBD1,-,TRBV7-8,CASSFGRTGGDGYTF,TGTGCCAGCAGCTTCGGCCGGACAGGGGGAGATGGCTACACCTTC
TRBJ2-7,-,-,TRBV10-3,CAISAVQDNEQYF,TGTGCCATCAGTGCAGTACAGGACAACGAGCAGTACTTC
TRBJ2-2,-,-,TRBV6-6,CASSYAGETGELFF,TGTGCCAGCAGTTACGCCGGGGAAACCGGGGAGCTGTTTTTT
TRBJ1-3,-,-,TRBV7-9,CASSPSPIYF,TGTGCCAGCAGCCCCAGTCCCATATATTTT
TRBJ2-2,-,-,TRBV5-1,CASSQASNTGELFF,TGCGCCAGCAGCCAAGCATCGAACACCGGGGAGCTGTTTTTT
TRBJ1-1,-,few,TRBV21-1,CASSKGWERTCLTEAFF,TGTGCCAGCAGCAAAGGTTGGGAGAGAACCTGTCTCACTGAAGCTTTCTTT
TRBJ1-2,TRBD1,-,TRBV7-3,CASSLILSRGPLNYGYTF,TGTGCCAGCAGCTTAATACTTTCCAGGGGGCCTCTTAACTATGGCTACACCTTC
TRBJ2-7,TRBD2,-,TRBV4-1,CASSHGGGSSYEQYF,TGCGCCAGCAGCCACGGCGGGGGAAGCTCCTACGAGCAGTACTTC
TRBJ1-2,TRBD1,few,TRBV4-3,CASSQERTGPIYGYTF,TGCGCCAGCAGCCAAGAAAGGACAGGGCCGATCTATGGCTACACCTTC
TRBJ2-7,TRBD1,few,TRBV6-1,CASSEEDGTGKSEQYF,TGTGCCAGCAGTGAAGAGGACGGGACAGGGAAGTCCGAGCAGTACTTC
TRBJ1-4,-,-,TRBV7-8,CASSLAPSRINEKLFF,TGTGCCAGCAGCTTAGCCCCCAGCAGGATCAATGAAAAACTGTTTTTT
TRBJ2-1,TRBD1,-,TRBV9,CASSPWGTAYNEQFF,TGTGCCAGCTCCCCATGGGGGACAGCTTACAATGAGCAGTTCTTC
TRBJ2-1,-,-,TRBV11-1,CASSLHDRNNEQFF,TGTGCCAGCAGCTTACATGACAGGAACAATGAGCAGTTCTTC
TRBJ1-4,-,-,TRBV27,CASSPEWTARNEKLFF,TGTGCCAGCAGTCCCGAGTGGACAGCCAGGAATGAAAAACTGTTTTTT